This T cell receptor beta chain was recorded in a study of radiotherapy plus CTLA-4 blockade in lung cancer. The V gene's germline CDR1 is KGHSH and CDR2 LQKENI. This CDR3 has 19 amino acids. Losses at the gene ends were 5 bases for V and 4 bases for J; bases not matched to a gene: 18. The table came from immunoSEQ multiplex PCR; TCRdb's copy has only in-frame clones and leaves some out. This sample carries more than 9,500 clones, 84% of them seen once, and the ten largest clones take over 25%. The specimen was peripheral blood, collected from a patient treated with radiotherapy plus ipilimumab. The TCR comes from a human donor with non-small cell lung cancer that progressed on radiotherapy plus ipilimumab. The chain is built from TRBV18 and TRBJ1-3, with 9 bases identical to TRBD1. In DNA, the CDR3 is TGTGCCAGCTCATCTAACCCTATATTCACGACAGGGGGAGGAAACACCATATATTTT. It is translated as CASSSNPIFTTGGGNTIYF.